These 30 T cell receptor beta chains originate from one sample sequenced in a study of human T cells and chemical hapten exposure. TCRdb analysed the RACE reads with MiXCR anew, one entry per CDR3 protein. The sample comprises 84,000 or so distinct CDR3 sequences, about 10% of which are singletons, and roughly 2.2% rests with the top ten. Regarding time point: patch test 1, 2 weeks after DPC sensitization. Regarding treatment: therapeutic diphenylcyclopropenone sensitization with weekly scalp DPC. The sequenced sample was whole blood, obtained in connection with sensitization to the hapten diphenylcyclopropenone (DPC). The source of these receptors is a man aged 40-50 years with alopecia areata. Some clones in this sample may be carry-over from other donors' samples.

This clonotype has a handful of counts. The chain joins TRBV6-2 or TRBV6-3 to TRBJ2-5; TRBD1 is a possible D gene (5 bases). The V and J ends lost 5 bases and 7 bases respectively, with 14 bases between them. The CDR3 consists of 13 residues. Germline CDR1 is MNHEY and CDR2 is SVGEGT. The CDR3 sequence: CASSNRRNATQYF. Written as DNA, the CDR3 is TGTGCCAGCAGTAACAGGAGAAACGCGACCCAGTACTTC.

The sample holds many counts of this clonotype. The chain combines TRBV7-9 with TRBJ2-5; 7 bases line up with TRBD1. The V gene's germline CDR1 is SEHNR and CDR2 FQNEAQ (reference sequence). CDR3 length: 14 amino acids. The trim removed 5 bases at V and 0 bases at J, leaving 3 bases unmatched. The CDR3 is CASSRDRDQETQYF. The DNA for the CDR3 is TGTGCCAGCAGCCGCGACAGGGACCAAGAGACCCAGTACTTC.

The chain couples TRBV20-1 to TRBJ2-3; no definite D call. Germline-derived CDR1 and CDR2 are DFQATT and SNEGSKA (reference sequence). V lost 5 bases and J lost 2, with 11 bases in between. The CDR3 length is 13 residues. In DNA form, the CDR3 reads TGCAGTGCTCCCGTGGTAGCCACAGATACGCAGTATTTT. Protein sequence: CSAPVVATDTQYF.

This clonotype has at least ten counts. The chain uses TRBV12-3 or TRBV12-4 and TRBJ1-1; no clear D. V was pared by 5 bases and J by 0 bases, with 7 bases between. This CDR3 spans 13 amino acids. The CDR3 spells CASSPQVNTEAFF. CDR3 DNA: TGTGCCAGCAGTCCCCAGGTGAACACTGAAGCTTTCTTT.

The rearrangement uses TRBV29-1 and TRBJ2-7, with 10 nucleotides matching TRBD2. The CDR3 length is 14 residues. Per the germline V gene, CDR1 is SQVTM and CDR2 is ANQGSEA. The J segment lost 1 base and the V segment lost 4 bases, leaving 4 bases of the junction unmatched. The CDR3 DNA is TGCAGCGTTGGGCCTAGCGGGAGTTCCTACGAGCAGTACTTC. Translation: CSVGPSGSSYEQYF.

The chain is built from TRBV29-1 and TRBJ2-3, with D perhaps assigned TRBD1 or TRBD2 (5 bases each). CDR3 length: 14 amino acids. V was cut by 7 bases and J by 2 bases, with 16 bases left in between. Germline loops: CDR1 SQVTM, CDR2 ANQGSEA. CDR3 in DNA: TGCAGCGGCCGTAGCGAGGGGTTCACAGATACGCAGTATTTT. Residues: CSGRSEGFTDTQYF.

The rearrangement joins TRBV6-5 to TRBJ2-1; 9 bases are a match to TRBD2. This CDR3 comprises 17 residues. Germline V gives CDR1 MNHEY, CDR2 SVGAGI. V trimming: 6 bases; J trimming: 1 base; junction bases outside the gene matches: 10. The CDR3 loop is CASSKISGSTSYNEQFF. The CDR3 nucleotides read TGTGCCAGCAGCAAGATTAGCGGGAGTACATCCTACAATGAGCAGTTCTTC.

The V call is TRBV19, the J call TRBJ2-2, with TRBD2 matching over 15 bases. The CDR3 runs to 19 residues. Trimming removed 6 bases from V and 5 bases from J; junction bases left unmatched: 13. The V gene's germline CDR1 is LNHDA and CDR2 SQIVND (reference sequence). The CDR3 DNA is TGTGCCAGTAGACGAGAGGGACTAGCGGGAGGCGCGAGGACCGGGGAGCTGTTTTTT. It codes for CASRREGLAGGARTGELFF.

This clonotype has a single count. J is TRBJ2-3 and V is TRBV10-3; D possibly corresponds to TRBD1 (5 bases). The germline V and J ends were trimmed by 7 bases and 0 bases, with 14 bases remaining between them. CDR3 length equals 15 residues. Germline CDR1 reads ENHRY; CDR2 reads SYGVKD. The CDR3 loop is CAITDTSSSTDTQYF. The CDR3 bases are TGTGCCATCACGGACACCTCTTCTAGCACAGATACGCAGTATTTT.

This clonotype was observed a few times. J is TRBJ2-7 and V is TRBV18; 8 bases map to TRBD2. The length of the CDR3 is 15 residues. Germline loops: CDR1 KGHSH, CDR2 LQKENI. The V gene end was trimmed by 1 base and the J gene end by 5 bases; junction bases not matched to a gene: 7. CDR3 in amino acids: CASSPRASGQDEQYF. In nucleotides, the CDR3 is TGTGCCAGCTCACCACGGGCTAGCGGGCAGGACGAGCAGTACTTC.

This clonotype was seen a handful of times. The rearrangement links TRBV5-6 to TRBJ1-1; D gene uncertain. Germline assignment: CDR1 SGHDT and CDR2 YYEEEE. The CDR3 has 13 residues. The V end lost 4 bases, the J end lost 7 bases, and 14 bases lay between the germline ends. The CDR3 loop reads CASSLMQIGEAFF. The CDR3 DNA is TGTGCCAGCAGCCTGATGCAGATTGGTGAAGCTTTCTTT.

This clonotype occurred many times. V usage is TRBV24-1 and J usage is TRBJ2-1; 7 nucleotides match TRBD2. The trim removed 3 bases at V and 0 bases at J, leaving 1 base unmatched. Germline V gives CDR1 KGHDR, CDR2 SFDVKD. CDR3 size: 15 residues. Written as DNA, the CDR3 is TGTGCCACCAGTGATCCTAGCGGCTCCTACAATGAGCAGTTCTTC. Residues: CATSDPSGSYNEQFF.

The chain recombines TRBV9 with TRBJ2-5; D is unresolved. The CDR3 has 14 amino acids. Germline CDR1 SGDLS, CDR2 YYNGEE. The V end was cut by 2 bases, the J end by 0 bases, with 8 bases between. CDR3 in amino acids: CASSVFSDQETQYF. The CDR3 DNA reads TGTGCCAGCAGCGTCTTTTCGGACCAAGAGACCCAGTACTTC.

The chain is built from TRBV12-3 or TRBV12-4 and TRBJ2-7, with D perhaps being TRBD1 or TRBD2 (6 bases each). V lost 7 bases to trimming and J lost 4 bases, with 17 bases between them. The CDR3 loop spans 14 amino acids. Here the CDR3 DNA reads TGTGCCAGCACCCCGAGAGGGGGGCCATACGAGCAGTACTTC. It yields the protein CASTPRGGPYEQYF.

This clonotype was counted many times. The V gene is TRBV12-3 or TRBV12-4, the J gene TRBJ1-1, with D tentatively TRBD1 (6 bases). This CDR3 region has 17 residues. The germline V and J ends were trimmed by 3 bases and 0 bases, with 17 bases remaining between them. In DNA form, the CDR3 reads TGTGCCAGCAGTTTCCAAGGACAGTCCCATATGAACACTGAAGCTTTCTTT. Encoded protein: CASSFQGQSHMNTEAFF.

The gene calls are TRBV6-2 or TRBV6-3 and TRBJ1-1; D unresolved. This CDR3 has 17 amino acids. CDR1 and CDR2 from the germline V gene are MNHEY and SVGEGT. V lost 4 bases to trimming and J lost 0 bases, with 18 bases between them. The CDR3 reads CASSFPTRSVLNTEAFF. The CDR3, as DNA: TGTGCCAGCAGTTTTCCCACCAGGAGCGTCCTGAACACTGAAGCTTTCTTT.

The chain uses TRBV11-3 and TRBJ2-3; TRBD1 aligns across 8 bases. The V segment lost 5 bases and the J segment 4 bases; nucleotides outside the gene matches: 8. Germline V gene sequence: CDR1 SGHNT, CDR2 YENEEA. CDR3 size: 15 residues. Here the CDR3 reads CASSTRQGLADTQYF. The CDR3 coding sequence is TGTGCCAGCAGCACCAGACAGGGGTTGGCAGATACGCAGTATTTT.

The table lists this clonotype with a few counts. The chain couples TRBV18 to TRBJ2-1; 7 bases align to TRBD2. The CDR3 covers 13 residues. The germline gives CDR1 KGHSH, CDR2 LQKENI. With 6 bases clipped from V and 8 bases from J, the junction kept 7 bases outside the gene matches. The CDR3 is CASSPTRGDEQFF. For the CDR3, the DNA is TGTGCCAGCTCCCCAACCCGGGGGGATGAGCAGTTCTTC.

This clonotype was found many times. V gene TRBV7-9 combines with J gene TRBJ1-1; D is uncertain. Trimming took off 5 bases at V and 5 bases at J, with 12 bases between the two ends. Germline CDR1 and CDR2: SEHNR and FQNEAQ (reference sequence). This CDR3 contains 13 residues. CDR3 protein: CASSLMGETEAFF. CDR3 bases: TGTGCCAGCAGCCTGATGGGAGAGACTGAAGCTTTCTTT. The variable domain in full, with the rest retrieved from reference TRBV7-9 and TRBJ1-1, is DTGVSQNPRHKITKRGQNVTFRCDPISEHNRLYWYRQTLGQGPEFLTYFQNEAQLEKSRLLSDRFSAERPKGSFSTLEIQRTEQGDSAMYLCASSLMGETEAFFGQGTRLTVV.

V and J are TRBV7-2 and TRBJ2-1; D is possibly TRBD1 (5 bases). The CDR3 is 16 residues long. In germline, CDR1 is SGHTA, CDR2 FQGNSA. Between the trimmed V and J ends, which lost 3 bases and 3 bases, there was a span of 15 bases. CDR3 protein: CASSFRDSPIYNEQFF. The CDR3 DNA reads as TGTGCCAGCAGCTTTCGAGACAGCCCTATCTACAATGAGCAGTTCTTC.

A few counts support this clonotype. The chain couples TRBV14 to TRBJ2-6; either TRBD1 or TRBD2 may supply D (6 bases each). Trimming left V 1 base short and J 1 base short, with 14 bases between. CDR3 length: 18 amino acids. Germline V gene lookup returns CDR1 SGHDN and CDR2 FVKESK. This CDR3 reads CASSQGGATWSGANVLTF. The CDR3 DNA is TGTGCCAGCAGCCAAGGGGGGGCGACATGGTCTGGGGCCAACGTCCTGACTTTC. Based on the CDR3 plus reference TRBV14 and TRBJ2-6, the full variable domain is EAGVTQFPSHSVIEKGQTVTLRCDPISGHDNLYWYRRVMGKEIKFLLHFVKESKQDESGMPNNRFLAERTGGTYSTLKVQPAELEDSGVYFCASSQGGATWSGANVLTFGAGSRLTVL.

This clonotype was picked up a small number of times. At one boundary the junction diverges from the germline segment, which might be a read error. This chain links TRBV7-7 with TRBJ2-2; TRBD2 matches at 11 bases. This CDR3 is 18 amino acids long. In germline, CDR1 is SSHAT, CDR2 FNYEAQ (reference sequence). The CDR3, as DNA: TGTGCTAGCAGCTTCGGTGCCCTAGCGGGAGGGAACACCGGGGAGCTGTTTTTT. Protein sequence: CASSFGALAGGNTGELFF. Looking up the rest from reference TRBV7-7 and TRBJ2-2 gives the full variable domain: GAGVSQSPRYKVTKRGQDVTLRCDPISSHATLYWYQQALGQGPEFLTYFNYEAQPDKSGLPSDRFSAERPEGSISTLTIQRTEQRDSAMYRCASSFGALAGGNTGELFFGEGSRLTVL.

A single count supports this clonotype. V is TRBV7-9 and J is TRBJ2-3, with 8 positions matching TRBD2. This CDR3 region has 14 residues. The junction had 16 bases not matched to a gene; V was cut back by 5 bases and J by 15 bases. Germline V CDR1 and CDR2: SEHNR, FQNEAQ (reference sequence). The CDR3 sequence is CASSLTSGPTSVYF. In DNA, the CDR3 is TGTGCCAGCAGCCTAACTAGCGGACCAACTTCGGTATATTTT.

This clonotype has just a few counts. The V call is TRBV6-2 or TRBV6-3, the J call TRBJ2-3, with 7 bases aligning to TRBD1. The CDR3 contains 14 residues. CDR1 MNHEY and CDR2 SVGEGT come from the germline V gene. Trimming removed 6 bases from V and 7 bases from J; junction bases left unmatched: 10. In DNA form, the CDR3 reads TGTGCCAGCAGGATGACCGGGACAGTAAATACGCAGTATTTT. It specifies CASRMTGTVNTQYF.

The table lists this clonotype with a few counts. The rearrangement links TRBV21-1 to TRBJ2-7; TRBD1 is the table's D call, not checked against the DNA. TRBV21-1 is labeled a pseudogene. This CDR3 has 16 amino acids. In DNA, the CDR3 is TGTGCCAGCAGCAAAAGTCAGGGGTTGAGGACCTACGAGCAGTACGTC. Amino acid sequence: CASSKSQGLRTYEQYV.

This chain joins TRBV7-2 and TRBJ1-1, with D maybe TRBD1 (5 bases). This CDR3 has 14 amino acids. Trimming removed 5 bases at V and 6 bases at J, with 16 bases between. Germline CDR1 and CDR2: SGHTA and FQGNSA. The CDR3 bases are TGTGCCAGCAGCGGGAGTGGGGGGTCCCCTGAAGCTTTCTTT. Translating it yields CASSGSGGSPEAFF.

The rearrangement uses TRBV28 and TRBJ2-7; 8 bases match TRBD1. Germline V gives CDR1 MDHEN, CDR2 SYDVKM. With V trimmed by 2 bases and J by 4 bases, 7 bases remained unmatched. This CDR3 has 15 residues. CDR3 nucleotides: TGTGCCAGCAGTTTAGACAGGGGAAGTTTGTACGAGCAGTACTTC. Its translation is CASSLDRGSLYEQYF.

The table lists this clonotype with a few counts. This chain joins TRBV20-1 and TRBJ2-5; weak D call: TRBD2 (6 bases). The germline gives CDR1 DFQATT, CDR2 SNEGSKA (reference sequence). V was trimmed by 3 bases and J by 6 bases, leaving 23 bases between them. CDR3 length equals 16 residues. The CDR3 DNA follows: TGCAGTGCTAGTCCACTCGGCCGGGAGCAGGCGAAGACCCAGTACTTC. This gives the protein CSASPLGREQAKTQYF.

There are many counts of this clonotype. The chain is built from TRBV20-1 and TRBJ1-2; 7 nucleotides line up with TRBD1. Germline CDR1 reads DFQATT; CDR2 reads SNEGSKA (reference sequence). The CDR3 consists of 12 residues. CDR3 nucleotide sequence: TGCAGCGAAGACAGGGCTAACTATGGCTACACCTTC. Translating it yields CSEDRANYGYTF.

This rearrangement joins TRBV6-2 or TRBV6-3 to TRBJ2-1; TRBD2 matches 11 bases. The CDR3 loop spans 15 amino acids. The germline CDR1 and CDR2 sequences are MNHEY and SVGEGT. Germline trimming cut 5 bases from V and 7 bases from J; bases unmatched to any gene: 7. The CDR3 here is CASSKLAGVGNEQFF. For the CDR3, the DNA is TGTGCCAGCAGTAAACTAGCGGGAGTCGGTAATGAGCAGTTCTTC.